The clone carrying this TCR beta chain appeared many times. Its target is not known. If no ophthalmopathy progression occurred within 18 months, Graves' hyperthyroidism was stable. Orbital computed tomography, thyroid ultrasound, serum thyroxine and TRAb, and clinical symptoms together informed the diagnoses. The data were taken from a study of T cells in Graves' hyperthyroidism and ophthalmopathy. General observations from the study: Stable hyperthyroidism was separated from ophthalmopathy by a model based on 13 V-J features. Blood also showed most of the thyroid clonotypes that were expanded above 0.001.

RNA transcripts gave rise to amplified TCR beta CDR3 regions. When the TCR CDR3 underwent first-round RT-PCR, the HTBI primer set was used. MiXCR was run by TCRdb on the multiplex PCR reads, yielding one entry per CDR3 protein. The table has some 460,000 distinct CDR3 sequences, approximately 15% seen once. This clonotype originated in a woman between 18 and 29 years old with Graves' hyperthyroidism. Material for sequencing was blood.

The CDR3 DNA is TGTGCCAGCAGATTAAAAGCGGAGTCCTACAATGAGCAGTTCTTC. It is translated as CASRLKAESYNEQFF. The chain recombines TRBV2 with TRBJ2-1; D is possibly TRBD2 (5 bases). Germline-derived CDR1 and CDR2 are SNHLY and FYNNEI. V was cut by 6 bases and J by 1 base, with 13 bases left in between. CDR3 length equals 15 residues.